The clone carrying this T cell receptor (beta chain) was seen a handful of times. The entry originates in a study of cytotoxic CD8 clonotypes in ibrutinib-treated CLL. V was pared by 2 bases and J by 0 bases, with 8 bases between. In germline, CDR1 is SGHTA, CDR2 FQGNSA. The length of the CDR3 is 14 residues. Libraries were prepared by immunoSEQ multiplex PCR; TCRdb keeps only in-frame clonotypes and omits some of them. Of nearly 25,000 clones in the sample, roughly 70% were seen once. This receptor was taken from a human donor with chronic lymphocytic leukemia. Specimen: PBMCs, collected after 12 months of ibrutinib treatment. This chain links TRBV7-2 with TRBJ2-7; D is perhaps TRBD2 (5 bases). This CDR3 is CASSLTGSSYEQYF. The CDR3 bases are TGTGCCAGCAGCTTAACGGGGAGCTCCTACGAGCAGTACTTC.